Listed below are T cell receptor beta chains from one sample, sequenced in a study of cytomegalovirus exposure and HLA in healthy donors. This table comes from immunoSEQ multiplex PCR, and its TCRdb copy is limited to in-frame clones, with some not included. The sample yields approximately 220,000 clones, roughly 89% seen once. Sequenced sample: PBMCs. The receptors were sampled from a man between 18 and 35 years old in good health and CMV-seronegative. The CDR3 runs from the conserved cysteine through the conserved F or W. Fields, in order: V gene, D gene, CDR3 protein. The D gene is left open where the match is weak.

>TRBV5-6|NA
CASSNDILNTEAFF
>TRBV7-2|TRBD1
CASSPQGARTGELFF
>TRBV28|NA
CASKGEGSRRADQPQHF
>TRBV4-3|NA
CASSQALRDTQYF
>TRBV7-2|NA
CASSLTGLDYTF
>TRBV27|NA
CASSPRGMGTEAFF
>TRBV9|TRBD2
CASSSGTSGGQYEQYF
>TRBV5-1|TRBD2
CASSLAAGDGANEQFF
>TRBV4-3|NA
CASSQEERGTYGYTF
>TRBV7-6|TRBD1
CASSLEQVGQGAYEQYF
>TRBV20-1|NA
CSASRRDGYTF
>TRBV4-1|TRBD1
CASSLTSGTAPNQPQHF
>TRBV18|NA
CASSPRGTQEKLFF
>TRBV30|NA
CAWSPGGTGETQYF
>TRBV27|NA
CASSLRGELFF
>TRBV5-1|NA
CASSPIASSYEQYF
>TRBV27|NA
CASSLSTGPNSPLHF
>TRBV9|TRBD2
CASSITGGIRETQYF
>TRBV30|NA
CNSEKDNSHNHYGYTF
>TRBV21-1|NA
CASSKGKGGIEYNSPLHF
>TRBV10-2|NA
CASSDGGSYEQYF
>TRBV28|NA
CASSLGREETQYF
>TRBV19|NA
CASSIIQGFEAFF
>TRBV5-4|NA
CASSLVQGGGSEAFF
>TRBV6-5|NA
CASSYSGTSNQPQHF
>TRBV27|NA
CASSRSREQYF
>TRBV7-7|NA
CASSLAPGAQETQYF
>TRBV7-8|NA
CASSLVASTNYGYTF
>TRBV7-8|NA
CASSPIRGEAGNQPQHF
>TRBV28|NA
CASSSNLREGYTF
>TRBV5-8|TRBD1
CASSLLRGQMNSPLHF
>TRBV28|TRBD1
CASSEQGFSNQPQHF
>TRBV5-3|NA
CARKRAESSYEQYF
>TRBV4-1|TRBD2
CASSTRTGTSFNEQFF
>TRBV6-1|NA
CASRDKVRGEKLFF
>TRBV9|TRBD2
CASSSPLAGAFYEQFF
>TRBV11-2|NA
CASSVGHGRSYTF
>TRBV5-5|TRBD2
CASSLYGGEGYNEQFF
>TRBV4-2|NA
CASSQDLRQATNYGYTF
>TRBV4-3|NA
CASSPRLGGTSYNEQFF
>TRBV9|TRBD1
CASSPRQGAESKNIQYF
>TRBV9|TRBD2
CASSGIAGGPTGELFF
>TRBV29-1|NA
CSVEVLNGYTF
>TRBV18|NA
CASSPFEVMNTEAFF
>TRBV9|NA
CASSVVGGAEGTQYF
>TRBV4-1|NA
CASSPYSGSMAEQYF
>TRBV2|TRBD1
CASSARQGRTEAFF
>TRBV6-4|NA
CASSGQTTGDTQYF
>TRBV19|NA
CASLLRGNSGNTIYF
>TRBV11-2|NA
CASSLGRYQETQYF
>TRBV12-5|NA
CASGLWDSLVQYF
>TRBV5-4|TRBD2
CASSSGLAGSDTQYF